These 6 T cell receptor beta chains were sequenced from one sample in a study of radiation and T cells in renal cell carcinoma. Time point given: baseline pretreatment blood. This sample's treatment: 15 Gy SBRT to primary tumor, nephrectomy 4 weeks later. Data came from immunoSEQ multiplex PCR; TCRdb stores just in-frame clones and leaves some out. The table includes some 150,000 clones, approximately 91% detected once. The source material was blood, sampled from a patient whose treatment included radiotherapy and nephrectomy. These receptors were obtained from a woman between 45 and 65 years old with renal cell carcinoma.

The chain recombines TRBV21-1 with TRBJ2-7. TRBV21-1 is reported as a pseudogene. The CDR3 covers 9 residues. The CDR3: CASIGEQYF. The CDR3 nucleotides read TGTGCCAGCATTGGTGAGCAGTACTTC.

The chain couples TRBV4-3 to TRBJ1-4; 7 bases line up with TRBD1. Per germline, CDR1 LGHNA and CDR2 YSLEER. The CDR3 extends over 15 amino acids. J lost 8 bases, V lost 0 bases, and 6 bases had no gene match. CDR3 sequence (DNA): TGCGCCAGCAGCCAAGATAATGAGGGGGCGGAAAAACTGTTTTTT. It yields the protein CASSQDNEGAEKLFF.

This clone was observed a few times. V and J are TRBV7-9 and TRBJ1-2; D unresolved. Trimming removed 1 base from V and 3 bases from J, with 9 bases in between. The germline CDR1 and CDR2 sequences are SEHNR and FQNEAQ (reference sequence). The CDR3 runs 14 residues. The chain's CDR3 is CASSLVVPDYGYTF. The CDR3 DNA sequence: TGTGCCAGCAGCTTAGTAGTGCCCGACTATGGCTACACCTTC.

This chain links TRBV7-9 with TRBJ2-1; D unresolved. This CDR3 has 11 residues. V lost 1 base to trimming and J lost 10 bases, with 5 bases between them. CDR1 and CDR2 (germline): SEHNR, FQNEAQ (reference sequence). CDR3 nucleotides: TGTGCCAGCAGCTTAGTTACAGAGCAGTTCTTC. It is translated as CASSLVTEQFF. The full variable domain, with the rest looked up from reference TRBV7-9 and TRBJ2-1, is DTGVSQNPRHKITKRGQNVTFRCDPISEHNRLYWYRQTLGQGPEFLTYFQNEAQLEKSRLLSDRFSAERPKGSFSTLEIQRTEQGDSAMYLCASSLVTEQFFGPGTRLTVL.

The chain is built from TRBV4-1 and TRBJ2-3, with TRBD1 as a possible D gene (6 bases). Germline V gives CDR1 MGHRA, CDR2 YSYEKL. Trimming took off 2 bases at V and 0 bases at J, with 18 bases between the two ends. CDR3 length equals 18 residues. The CDR3 sequence: CASSQWAGDRYSTDTQYF. CDR3 sequence (DNA): TGCGCCAGCAGCCAATGGGCAGGGGATAGGTATAGCACAGATACGCAGTATTTT.

The chain joins TRBV7-2 to TRBJ1-5; tentative D call: TRBD1 (5 bases). Germline CDR1 reads SGHTA; CDR2 reads FQGNSA. V shed 3 bases and J shed 0 bases, with 12 bases lying between them. The CDR3 covers 16 residues. CDR3 region: CASSLAGRNSNQPQHF. The DNA for the CDR3 is TGTGCCAGCAGCTTGGCGGGACGTAATAGCAATCAGCCCCAGCATTTT.